The entry below describes one T cell receptor (beta chain). The data were produced by immunoSEQ multiplex PCR, yet TCRdb's version contains in-frame clones alone and is incomplete. Of some 150,000 clones in the sample, around 82% were seen once. This entry belongs to a study of blood T cell repertoires in COVID-19. The V gene's germline CDR1 is SEHNR and CDR2 FQNEAQ (reference sequence). This CDR3 comprises 13 residues. J gave up 2 bases and V 5 bases, and 3 bases lay outside the gene matches. Sequenced sample: peripheral blood. V and J are TRBV7-9 and TRBJ2-7, with 7 bases identical to TRBD1. The source of this sequence is a man aged 55-75 years with active or convalescent COVID-19. CDR3 in DNA: TGTGCCAGCAGCCCGACAGGGACCTACGAGCAGTACTTC. Protein product: CASSPTGTYEQYF.